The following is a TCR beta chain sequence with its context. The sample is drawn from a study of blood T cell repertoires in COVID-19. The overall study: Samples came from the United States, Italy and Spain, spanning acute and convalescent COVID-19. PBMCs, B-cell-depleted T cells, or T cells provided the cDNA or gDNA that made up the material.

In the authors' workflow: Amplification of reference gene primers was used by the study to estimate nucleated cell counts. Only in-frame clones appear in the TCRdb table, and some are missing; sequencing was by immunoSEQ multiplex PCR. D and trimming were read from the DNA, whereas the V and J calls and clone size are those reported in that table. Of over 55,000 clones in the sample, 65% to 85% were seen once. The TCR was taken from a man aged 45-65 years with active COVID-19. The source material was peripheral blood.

CDR3 in amino acids: CASSLRGAQGYGYTF. In DNA form, the CDR3 reads TGTGCCAGCAGCTTGCGGGGGGCGCAGGGCTATGGCTACACCTTC. The V gene is TRBV5-6, the J gene TRBJ1-2; D possibly corresponds to TRBD1 (6 bases). Per the germline V gene, CDR1 is SGHDT and CDR2 is YYEEEE. Trimming left V 1 base short and J 4 bases short, with 14 bases between. The CDR3 extends over 15 amino acids.